The sequence of this TCR beta chain was determined in a study of T cell repertoires in cytomegalovirus infection. This clonotype was observed a handful of times. Antigen specificity is unknown. In TCRdb, the reads were re-called with MiXCR into one record per CDR3 protein. The table has more than 55,000 distinct CDR3 sequences, 20% seen once. The germline gives CDR1 MNHEY, CDR2 SVGEGT. The CDR3 extends over 13 amino acids. V gave up 6 bases and J gave up 4 bases, with 12 bases separating them. Findings of the study overall: Dominant in the ex vivo response were TCR beta clonotypes restricted by HLA-C and specific for CMV.

The chain uses TRBV6-2 or TRBV6-3 and TRBJ2-5; a possible D gene is TRBD1 (6 bases). The clonotype was recovered from a human donor in good health (CMV status not recorded). Some clones in this sample may be carry-over from other donors' samples. Sequenced material: CD8+ T cells from cultured PBMCs, taken from culture after CMV antigen stimulation. In nucleotides, the CDR3 is TGTGCCAGCAGCGCCGGACAGCTAGAGACCCAGTACTTC. It yields the protein CASSAGQLETQYF.